A selection of T cell receptor beta chains follows, all from one sample in a study of T cells in Graves' hyperthyroidism and ophthalmopathy. TCRdb re-analysed the multiplex PCR reads in MiXCR, keeping a single row per CDR3 protein. The table includes approximately 400,000 distinct CDR3 sequences, just under 25% detected once. The material sequenced was blood. The receptors were gathered from a man aged 50 or older with Graves' hyperthyroidism. The CDR3 runs from the conserved cysteine through the conserved F or W. The D gene is left open where the match is weak. Some rows have no size entry. The others give once, few or many, or a class for an expanded clone.

j_gene: TRBJ2-7
abundance: -
v_gene: TRBV11-2
d_gene: -
CDR3aa: CASSAKGGGGSYEQYF
CDR3nt: TGTGCCAGCAGCGCAAAAGGGGGGGGGGGGTCCTACGAGCAGTACTTC

j_gene: TRBJ2-1
abundance: -
v_gene: TRBV29-1
d_gene: TRBD2
CDR3aa: CSVAAGVSSYNEQFF
CDR3nt: TGCAGCGTTGCAGCGGGGGTAAGCTCCTACAATGAGCAGTTCTTC

j_gene: TRBJ1-6
abundance: few
v_gene: TRBV19
d_gene: TRBD1
CDR3aa: CASSSGTGDGPLHF
CDR3nt: TGTGCCAGTAGTTCCGGGACAGGGGATGGGCCCCTCCACTTT

j_gene: TRBJ1-2
abundance: -
v_gene: TRBV5-1
d_gene: -
CDR3aa: CASRSEDGYTF
CDR3nt: TGCGCCAGCAGATCTGAGGATGGCTACACCTTC

j_gene: TRBJ1-2
abundance: few
v_gene: TRBV6-1
d_gene: -
CDR3aa: CASSERSDSSGGYTF
CDR3nt: TGTGCCAGCAGTGAAAGGTCAGACTCGTCGGGTGGCTACACCTTC

j_gene: TRBJ2-5
abundance: few
v_gene: TRBV12-3/TRBV12-4
d_gene: -
CDR3aa: CASSFPSGREETQYF
CDR3nt: TGTGCCAGCAGTTTCCCATCGGGGCGGGAAGAGACCCAGTACTTC

j_gene: TRBJ2-3
abundance: -
v_gene: TRBV6-2/TRBV6-3
d_gene: -
CDR3aa: CASRERSRSTDTQYF
CDR3nt: TGTGCCAGCAGGGAGCGTTCAAGATCCACAGATACGCAGTATTTT

j_gene: TRBJ2-7
abundance: few
v_gene: TRBV27
d_gene: -
CDR3aa: CATGRGSTYEQYF
CDR3nt: TGTGCCACCGGCCGGGGGAGTACCTACGAGCAGTACTTC

j_gene: TRBJ2-3
abundance: few
v_gene: TRBV6-1
d_gene: TRBD1
CDR3aa: CASSEDYGQGWADTQYF
CDR3nt: TGTGCCAGCAGTGAAGATTATGGACAGGGGTGGGCAGATACGCAGTATTTT

j_gene: TRBJ2-3
abundance: -
v_gene: TRBV2
d_gene: -
CDR3aa: CASSLVGRSSDTQYF
CDR3nt: TGTGCCAGCAGTTTAGTTGGTCGTTCATCCGATACGCAGTATTTT

j_gene: TRBJ2-4
abundance: once
v_gene: TRBV6-1
d_gene: -
CDR3aa: CASSQDFGPQYF
CDR3nt: TGCGCCAGCAGCCAAGATTTCGGGCCTCAGTACTTC

j_gene: TRBJ2-1
abundance: -
v_gene: TRBV7-8
d_gene: TRBD2
CDR3aa: CASSLKSSGRAINEQFF
CDR3nt: TGTGCCAGCAGCTTAAAGTCTAGCGGGAGGGCCATCAATGAGCAGTTCTTC

j_gene: TRBJ2-6
abundance: -
v_gene: TRBV30
d_gene: -
CDR3aa: CAWSKGFAGANVLTF
CDR3nt: TGTGCCTGGAGCAAGGGGTTTGCCGGGGCCAACGTCCTGACTTTC

j_gene: TRBJ1-3
abundance: -
v_gene: TRBV5-1
d_gene: -
CDR3aa: CASSEGRSSGNTIYF
CDR3nt: TGCGCCAGCAGCGAGGGACGGAGCTCTGGAAACACCATATATTTT

j_gene: TRBJ2-7
abundance: many
v_gene: TRBV5-1
d_gene: -
CDR3aa: CASSLDTSSYEQYF
CDR3nt: TGCGCCAGCAGCTTGGACACAAGCTCCTACGAGCAGTACTTC

j_gene: TRBJ2-1
abundance: -
v_gene: TRBV6-8
d_gene: -
CDR3aa: CASSPVGGYNEQFF
CDR3nt: TGTGCCAGCAGCCCCGTAGGCGGGTACAATGAGCAGTTCTTC

j_gene: TRBJ1-1
abundance: few
v_gene: TRBV12-3/TRBV12-4
d_gene: -
CDR3aa: CASSRYQNTEAFF
CDR3nt: TGTGCCAGCAGCCGATACCAGAACACTGAAGCTTTCTTT

j_gene: TRBJ2-3
abundance: -
v_gene: TRBV3-1
d_gene: -
CDR3aa: CASSQGRANQPQYF
CDR3nt: TGTGCCAGCAGCCAGGGACGGGCAAATCAGCCCCAGTATTTT

j_gene: TRBJ1-1
abundance: many
v_gene: TRBV18
d_gene: -
CDR3aa: CASSPGRGSYTEAFF
CDR3nt: TGTGCCAGCTCACCCGGGAGGGGGAGTTACACTGAAGCTTTCTTT

j_gene: TRBJ2-1
abundance: many
v_gene: TRBV11-2
d_gene: -
CDR3aa: CASSYPRGPSYNEQFF
CDR3nt: TGTGCCAGCAGCTATCCCCGGGGGCCCTCCTACAATGAGCAGTTCTTC

j_gene: TRBJ2-2
abundance: -
v_gene: TRBV28
d_gene: -
CDR3aa: CASSHVGSGTGELFF
CDR3nt: TGTGCCAGCAGTCACGTCGGTTCAGGAACCGGGGAGCTGTTTTTT

j_gene: TRBJ1-3
abundance: -
v_gene: TRBV18
d_gene: -
CDR3aa: CASSPGRSGNTIYF
CDR3nt: TGTGCCAGCTCACCAGGTCGCTCTGGAAACACCATATATTTT

j_gene: TRBJ2-1
abundance: many
v_gene: TRBV2
d_gene: TRBD1
CDR3aa: CARGGRDLDNEQFF
CDR3nt: TGTGCCAGAGGGGGCAGGGATCTTGACAATGAGCAGTTCTTC

j_gene: TRBJ2-1
abundance: few
v_gene: TRBV7-8
d_gene: -
CDR3aa: CASSRGADNEQFF
CDR3nt: TGTGCCAGCAGTCGGGGGGCCGACAATGAGCAGTTCTTC

j_gene: TRBJ1-1
abundance: many
v_gene: TRBV6-5
d_gene: -
CDR3aa: CASSYGRDTEAFF
CDR3nt: TGTGCCAGCAGTTACGGACGGGACACTGAAGCTTTCTTT